Listed here are 14 T cell receptor beta chains from one sample, sequenced in a study of OX40 agonist ivuxolimab in advanced cancers. Some clones are missing from TCRdb's copy, which holds only in-frame ones; the method was immunoSEQ multiplex PCR. The sample carries tens of thousands of clones, 90% recorded once. The material sequenced was CD4+ or CD8+ T cells sorted from blood, taken in a trial of the OX40 agonist ivuxolimab. The receptors here all came from an adult with an advanced solid tumor such as melanoma, head and neck, liver or kidney cancer.

In nucleotides, the CDR3 is TGTGCCAGCGACGACAGGGGGAACACTGAAGCTTTCTTT. Amino acids: CASDDRGNTEAFF. The gene calls are TRBV6-1 and TRBJ1-1, with 8 bases that match TRBD1. After removal of 8 bases from V and 1 base from J, the junction contained 3 bases not matched to a gene. CDR1 is MNHNS, CDR2 SASEGT, per germline. The CDR3 totals 13 residues.

This clone was observed a few times. The V gene is TRBV5-1, the J gene TRBJ2-7, with a tentative D call TRBD1 (5 bases). The V and J ends lost 0 bases and 2 bases respectively, with 9 bases between them. Germline CDR1 SGHRS, CDR2 YFSETQ. This CDR3 has 14 residues. The CDR3 DNA reads as TGCGCCAGCAGCTTGGGGGGCAACGCCTACGAGCAGTACTTC. It translates to CASSLGGNAYEQYF.

This chain links TRBV6-6 with TRBJ2-1, with unresolved D. CDR1 and CDR2 (germline): MNHNY, SVGAGI (reference sequence). The CDR3 is 14 amino acids. Trimming removed 6 bases from V and 5 bases from J, with 14 bases in between. CDR3: CASSPGHPDNEQFF. DNA for the CDR3: TGTGCCAGCAGCCCCGGCCACCCTGACAATGAGCAGTTCTTC.

The genes are TRBV9 and TRBJ2-7; 7 positions match TRBD1. The CDR3 sequence is 15 residues long. Germline CDR1 reads SGDLS; CDR2 reads YYNGEE. The V segment lost 4 bases and the J segment 3 bases; nucleotides outside the gene matches: 10. In nucleotides, the CDR3 is TGTGCCAGCAGCTTCCAGGGGGTTGGAAACTACGAGCAGTACTTC. It is translated as CASSFQGVGNYEQYF.

The rearrangement links TRBV6-1 to TRBJ1-4; 9 nucleotides line up with TRBD1. V was pared by 1 base and J by 5 bases, with 11 bases of the junction left unmatched. CDR3 length: 18 amino acids. CDR1 and CDR2 (germline): MNHNS, SASEGT. The CDR3 sequence: CASSEGLVAGTGNEKLFF. In nucleotides, the CDR3 is TGTGCCAGCAGTGAAGGTTTGGTGGCCGGGACAGGGAATGAAAAACTGTTTTTT.

The rearrangement links TRBV19 to TRBJ2-1, with D maybe TRBD2 (7 bases). V lost 4 bases and J 4 bases, leaving 17 bases between the germline ends. The germline gives CDR1 LNHDA, CDR2 SQIVND (reference sequence). The CDR3 is made up of 16 amino acids. The CDR3 spells CASSTPGAGQYNEQFF. The CDR3 nucleotides read TGTGCCAGTAGTACCCCAGGAGCGGGACAATACAATGAGCAGTTCTTC.

The count of this clone is one. The chain carries TRBV5-1 and TRBJ2-1, with a possible D match to TRBD2 (5 bases). V dropped 4 bases and J dropped 9 bases, with 17 bases sitting between them. CDR1 is SGHRS, CDR2 YFSETQ, per germline. The CDR3 extends over 14 amino acids. This CDR3 reads CASSGGIQGGEQFF. The CDR3 coding sequence is TGCGCCAGCAGCGGAGGAATTCAAGGCGGTGAGCAGTTCTTC.

The rearrangement links TRBV18 to TRBJ2-7; tentatively, D is TRBD1 or TRBD2 (5 bases each). CDR3 length equals 15 residues. Trimming took off 1 base at V and 5 bases at J, with 15 bases between the two ends. CDR1 and CDR2 (germline): KGHSH, LQKENI. The CDR3 DNA is TGTGCCAGCTCACCACGCGCCGGGACCGCGGACGAGCAGTACTTC. This codes for CASSPRAGTADEQYF.

This chain links TRBV6-6 with TRBJ2-5; 8 nucleotides line up with TRBD1. Germline V gene sequence: CDR1 MNHNY, CDR2 SVGAGI (reference sequence). The V and J ends lost 6 bases and 6 bases, in that order; junction bases with no gene match: 6. The CDR3 sequence is 13 residues long. CDR3 sequence (DNA): TGTGCCAGCAGCCCACAGGGGGAGAAGACCCAGTACTTC. It codes for CASSPQGEKTQYF.

This clone came up once. The chain uses TRBV6-1 and TRBJ1-1; D is perhaps TRBD1 (5 bases). The CDR3 has 14 residues. Germline V gene lookup returns CDR1 MNHNS and CDR2 SASEGT. Trimming took 7 bases from V and 1 from J, leaving 13 bases between them. The CDR3 protein is CASKLRRENTEAFF. CDR3 DNA sequence: TGTGCCAGCAAGCTTCGCAGGGAGAACACTGAAGCTTTCTTT.

The chain uses TRBV10-1 and TRBJ2-7, with D unresolved. Looked up from germline, CDR1 is WNHNN and CDR2 is SYGVQD (reference sequence). Deletions cut 3 bases from V and 9 bases from J, with 15 bases between. The CDR3 loop spans 13 amino acids. The CDR3 DNA is TGCGCCAGCAGTGACGCAGGCACGGAGCGGCAGTACTTC. It is translated as CASSDAGTERQYF.

The chain carries TRBV4-1 and TRBJ2-3; 11 nucleotides match TRBD2. The CDR3 has 15 amino acids. Looked up from germline, CDR1 is MGHRA and CDR2 is YSYEKL. After removal of 2 bases from V and 5 bases from J, the junction contained 3 bases not matched to a gene. The CDR3 reads CASSQTLAGVDTQYF. The CDR3 coding sequence is TGCGCCAGCAGCCAAACACTAGCGGGAGTAGATACGCAGTATTTT.

The V call is TRBV6-1, the J call TRBJ1-2; D is undetermined. In germline, CDR1 is MNHNS, CDR2 SASEGT. V shed 2 bases and J shed 4 bases, with 14 bases lying between them. The CDR3 has 15 amino acids. The CDR3 DNA reads as TGTGCCAGCAGTGAACCTGCGGACCGAAGCTATGGCTACACCTTC. Translated, it gives CASSEPADRSYGYTF.

This chain links TRBV11-2 with TRBJ2-1, with TRBD2 matching 9 bases. Losses at the gene ends were 1 base for V and 9 bases for J; bases not matched to a gene: 7. CDR3 length equals 15 residues. The germline gives CDR1 SGHAT, CDR2 FQNNGV. The DNA of the CDR3 is TGTGCCAGCAGCTTAGCCGGGGGACTAGCTGTTGAGCAGTTCTTC. This encodes CASSLAGGLAVEQFF.